This entry is about one TCR beta chain. As yet, its antigen is unknown. Germline V gene data show CDR1 as SEHNR and CDR2 as FQNEAQ (reference sequence). V was shortened by 6 bases and J by 4 bases, with 26 bases between the two germline ends. This CDR3 has 18 amino acids. The sample belongs to a study of T-cell memory formation after mild COVID-19. Whole-study findings and limits: CD4+ bias marked clones expanding day 15 to 37, unlike balanced contracting clones. There was no confirmation that second-wave clones peaking on day 37 were SARS-CoV-2 specific. Clones which contracted sat mainly in CM and EM if CD4+, and in EMRA if CD8+.

Constant-segment primers and 5'RACE yielded cDNA libraries for TCR alpha and TCR beta, each carrying sample barcodes and UMIs. TCRdb re-called the 5' RACE reads through MiXCR, storing one row per CDR3 protein. The data contain roughly 350,000 distinct CDR3 sequences, around 30% of them seen just once; the ten biggest clones take up roughly 14%. This sequence was found in an adult woman who had mild COVID-19 (a few samples of this study predate the infection). Cell type and time point are not known. This chain uses TRBV7-9 with TRBJ2-3, with D possibly matching TRBD2 (6 bases). The sequenced sample was PBMCs or a T cell subset sorted from them (not recorded which). As DNA, the CDR3 is TGTGCCAGCAGGCCCCCGGGGGTCACGAGGGAGTGGGCAGATACGCAGTATTTT. It encodes CASRPPGVTREWADTQYF.